The present T cell receptor (beta chain) was sequenced within a study of naive and memory T cell subsets. The study, taken as a whole, reports: No ground truth validated the naive and memory repertoire findings.

Both TRBC1 and TRBC2 were covered by a beta constant-region primer of two equimolar oligonucleotides. Nested alpha and beta constant-region primers with the SP2 primer drove four PCR rounds on ligated cDNA. TCRdb itself ran the UMI-ligation and nested PCR reads through MiXCR, one entry per CDR3 protein. Of just over 80,000 distinct CDR3 sequences listed, over 9% were seen once; the top ten hold 1.2%. The CDR3 covers 15 residues. The junction had 6 bases not matched to a gene; V was cut back by 6 bases and J by 1 base. The germline CDR1 and CDR2 sequences are SQVTM and ANQGSEA. This clonotype was seen at least ten times. Antigen unknown.

The gene calls are TRBV29-1 and TRBJ2-5; 12 bases are shared with TRBD2. This TCR was sampled from a human donor in good health. Input material: naive CD8+ T cells from blood. This chain's CDR3 is CSVRLAGVFQETQYF. The CDR3 DNA is TGCAGCGTCCGACTAGCGGGAGTGTTCCAAGAGACCCAGTACTTC.